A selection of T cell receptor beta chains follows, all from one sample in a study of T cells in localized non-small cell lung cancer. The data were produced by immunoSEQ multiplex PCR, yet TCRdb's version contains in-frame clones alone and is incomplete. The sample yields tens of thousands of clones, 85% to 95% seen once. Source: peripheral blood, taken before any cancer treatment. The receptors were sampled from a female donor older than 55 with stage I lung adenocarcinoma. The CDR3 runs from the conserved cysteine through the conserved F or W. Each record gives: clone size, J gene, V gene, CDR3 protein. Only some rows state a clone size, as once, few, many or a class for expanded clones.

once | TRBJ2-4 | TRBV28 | CASSLAERAKNIQYF
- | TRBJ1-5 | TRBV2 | CASSERLGGGYNQPQHF
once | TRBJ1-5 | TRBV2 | CASQGQGYQPQHF
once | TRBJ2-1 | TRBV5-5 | CASSSATARSYNEQFF
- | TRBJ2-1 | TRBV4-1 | CASSQERGTSGNEQFF
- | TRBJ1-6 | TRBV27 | CASSSPGQGAHPYNSPLHF
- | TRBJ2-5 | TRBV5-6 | CASSPLAGGRETQYF
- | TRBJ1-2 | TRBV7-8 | CASSLEVAASSSNYGYTF
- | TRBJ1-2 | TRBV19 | CASSIGPGNYGYTF
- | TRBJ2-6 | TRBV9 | CASSVDPRGAGGSGANVLTF
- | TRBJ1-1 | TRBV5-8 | CASSLGQQNTEAFF
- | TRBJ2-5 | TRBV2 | CASSGLNKETQYF
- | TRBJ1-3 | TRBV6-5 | CASSYYDRYAGNTIYF
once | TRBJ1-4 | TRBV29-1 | CSVGWANEKLFF
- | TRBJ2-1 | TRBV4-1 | CASSQDRRTPLGNEQFF